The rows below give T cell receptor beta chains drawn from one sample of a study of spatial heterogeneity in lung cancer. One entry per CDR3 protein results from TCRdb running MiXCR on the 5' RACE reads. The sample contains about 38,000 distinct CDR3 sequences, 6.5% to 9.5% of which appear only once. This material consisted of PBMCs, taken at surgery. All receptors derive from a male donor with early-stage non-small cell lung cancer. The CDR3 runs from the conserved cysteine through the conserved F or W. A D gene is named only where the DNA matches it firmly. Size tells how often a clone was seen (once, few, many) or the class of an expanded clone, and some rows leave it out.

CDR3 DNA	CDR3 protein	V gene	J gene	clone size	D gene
TGCAGTGGAGAGGGACAGGGGATAGATACGCAGTATTTT	CSGEGQGIDTQYF	TRBV20-1	TRBJ2-3	many	TRBD1
TGTGCCAGCAGCGGGTACACAGGGGCGAGGGGCTACACCTTC	CASSGYTGARGYTF	TRBV6-2/TRBV6-3	TRBJ1-2	.	TRBD1
TGCGCCAGCAGCTTCGACGGGATCGGTCTGGTTGGCTACACCTTC	CASSFDGIGLVGYTF	TRBV5-1	TRBJ1-2	.	.
TGTGCCAGCAGTTGGAACCCCTACAATGAGCAGTTCTTC	CASSWNPYNEQFF	TRBV6-5	TRBJ2-1	.	.
TGCGCCAGCAGCCAAGTTGGGGCAGGGGATAATGAAAAACTGTTTTTT	CASSQVGAGDNEKLFF	TRBV4-3	TRBJ1-4	many	.
TGCGCCAGCAGCCAACAAAAGGAGGGTTCCACGCAGTATTTT	CASSQQKEGSTQYF	TRBV4-1	TRBJ2-3	many	.
TGTGCCAGCAGCCCGACTGCGAACACTGAAGCTTTCTTT	CASSPTANTEAFF	TRBV7-9	TRBJ1-1	few	.
TGTGCCAGCAGCGCCCGGGACACCCTATGGGGACCCGGGGCCAACGTCCTGACTTTC	CASSARDTLWGPGANVLTF	TRBV9	TRBJ2-6	many	.
TGTGCCAGCAGTACCGCCGGGGACTACTACGAGCAGTACTTC	CASSTAGDYYEQYF	TRBV6-2/TRBV6-3	TRBJ2-7	many	TRBD2
TGCGCCAGCAGCAGGGAGGGGTCTGGAAACACCATATATTTT	CASSREGSGNTIYF	TRBV5-1	TRBJ1-3	.	.
TGTGCCAGCAGTTACTCACCATCAGGCCCGTATGAAAAACTGTTTTTT	CASSYSPSGPYEKLFF	TRBV6-5	TRBJ1-4	.	.
TGTGCCAGCAGTTACGGGACTACCTACAATGAGCAGTTCTTC	CASSYGTTYNEQFF	TRBV6-2/TRBV6-3	TRBJ2-1	many	TRBD2
TGTGCCAGCAGCCCGAGGCCCGACCTCGATGAGCAGTTCTTC	CASSPRPDLDEQFF	TRBV7-2	TRBJ2-1	.	.
TGTGCCAGCAGTCCTACAGGGGGGCACAACTATGGCTACACCTTC	CASSPTGGHNYGYTF	TRBV27	TRBJ1-2	.	TRBD1
TGCGCCAGCAGCCAACCCGACAGATTCAATCAGCCCCAGCATTTT	CASSQPDRFNQPQHF	TRBV4-1	TRBJ1-5	few	.
TGTGCCAGCAGCTCCCTTGACACAAATGAGCAGTTCTTC	CASSSLDTNEQFF	TRBV7-2	TRBJ2-1	many	.
TGTGCCTCATCCCGGGACAGGGGGAAAAGGAATGGCTACACCTTC	CASSRDRGKRNGYTF	TRBV30	TRBJ1-2	few	TRBD1
TGTGCCAGCAGTTCGGGCCTGGGACGGCCTGCAACTAATGAAAAACTGTTTTTT	CASSSGLGRPATNEKLFF	TRBV6-2/TRBV6-3	TRBJ1-4	many	.
TGTGCCAGCAGCACTAGCGGGGGATCCCAAGAGACCCAGTACTTC	CASSTSGGSQETQYF	TRBV7-9	TRBJ2-5	many	TRBD2
TGTGCCAGCAGTTCATACCAAGTTCAAGGCAATGAGCAGTTCTTC	CASSSYQVQGNEQFF	TRBV27	TRBJ2-1	few	.
TGTGCCAGCAACCGGGGAGAAGGAACTGAAGCTTTCTTT	CASNRGEGTEAFF	TRBV27	TRBJ1-1	many	.
TGTGCCAGCACAAGTGGGGGAGGATCAGATACGCAGTATTTT	CASTSGGGSDTQYF	TRBV2	TRBJ2-3	many	.
TGTGCCAGCAGAGGAGGACAGGGGGAGTCCGGCTACACCTTC	CASRGGQGESGYTF	TRBV12-3/TRBV12-4	TRBJ1-2	.	TRBD1
TGTGCCAGCAGCTCAACAGGGTCCGGGGAGCTGTTTTTT	CASSSTGSGELFF	TRBV7-9	TRBJ2-2	.	.
TGTGCCAGCAGCTTGGGGACAGGGGTCCAGGGTGCGGAGGAGCTGTTTTTT	CASSLGTGVQGAEELFF	TRBV7-9	TRBJ2-2	.	TRBD1
TGTGCCAGCAGCCACGACGGGGGACAGGGGTTCTCTGGGGCCAACGTCCTGACTTTC	CASSHDGGQGFSGANVLTF	TRBV4-2	TRBJ2-6	few	TRBD1
TGTGCCAGCAGTTACTCTTACCTTGAAGCTTTCTTT	CASSYSYLEAFF	TRBV6-2/TRBV6-3	TRBJ1-1	many	.
TGTGCCAGCAGTTCAGCCAGGAGGACTGAAGCTTTCTTT	CASSSARRTEAFF	TRBV12-3/TRBV12-4	TRBJ1-1	.	.
TGTGCCAGCAGCTTAGCCGGGACAGGAAATACGCAGTATTTT	CASSLAGTGNTQYF	TRBV7-6	TRBJ2-3	many	TRBD1
TGTGCCAGCAGCCCACGCCGGGCCCGAGACACAGATACGCAGTATTTT	CASSPRRARDTDTQYF	TRBV7-2	TRBJ2-3	once	.
TGCGCCAGCAGCTTGGGGGACCGGGTCACAGATACGCAGTATTTT	CASSLGDRVTDTQYF	TRBV5-1	TRBJ2-3	many	.
TGTGCCAGCAATAGCGGGGGGAACACCGGGGAGCTGTTTTTT	CASNSGGNTGELFF	TRBV19	TRBJ2-2	.	TRBD2
TGTGCCAGCAGCCCCTACAGGGTCCTAGGGGTGAACACTGAAGCTTTCTTT	CASSPYRVLGVNTEAFF	TRBV7-8	TRBJ1-1	many	.
TGTGCCAGCAGCTTATTGCCTAGCGGGAACCAAGAGACCCAGTACTTC	CASSLLPSGNQETQYF	TRBV7-2	TRBJ2-5	many	TRBD2
TGTGCCAGCCTAACGGGGGGGGCAAGCTCCTACAATGAGCAGTTCTTC	CASLTGGASSYNEQFF	TRBV6-2/TRBV6-3	TRBJ2-1	.	TRBD2
TGTGCCACCAGCAGAGCCCCCCCCTTACAAGAGACCCAGTACTTC	CATSRAPPLQETQYF	TRBV15	TRBJ2-5	many	.
TGTGCCAGCAGCCTATATAGCGGGGGGGCCCTCGATACGCAGTATTTT	CASSLYSGGALDTQYF	TRBV3-1	TRBJ2-3	.	TRBD2
TGTGCCAGCCCGTCCGGGAAGCCCAATGAGCAGTTCTTC	CASPSGKPNEQFF	TRBV2	TRBJ2-1	many	.
TGCGCCAGCAGCCGCGGGACAGAGAACACTGAAGCTTTCTTT	CASSRGTENTEAFF	TRBV5-1	TRBJ1-1	many	TRBD1
TGTGCCAGCAGTGAAAGGAGACTAGGGAGCACAGATACGCAGTATTTT	CASSERRLGSTDTQYF	TRBV6-1	TRBJ2-3	many	.
TGTGCCAGCAGCCAAGGGGTTAGGACTGGAGGGAGGAATGAGCAGTTCTTC	CASSQGVRTGGRNEQFF	TRBV4-2	TRBJ2-1	many	.
TGTGCCACCGGCCAGACGAGCTCCTACAATGAGCAGTTCTTC	CATGQTSSYNEQFF	TRBV24-1	TRBJ2-1	.	.
TGTGCCATCAGTTTCGCGGGAGGGCCCGACAATGAGCAGTTCTTC	CAISFAGGPDNEQFF	TRBV10-3	TRBJ2-1	few	TRBD2
TGTGCCAGCAGTTTATCGACAGGGGGGGGTCAGCCCCAGCATTTT	CASSLSTGGGQPQHF	TRBV27	TRBJ1-5	few	TRBD1
TGCAGTGCCTCCCCTACAGGGGACTATGGCTACACCTTC	CSASPTGDYGYTF	TRBV20-1	TRBJ1-2	.	TRBD1
TGTGCCAGCAGTTACTCGGGGGGGCATCAGCCCCAGCATTTT	CASSYSGGHQPQHF	TRBV6-2/TRBV6-3	TRBJ1-5	many	.
TGTGCCAGCAGTTACTCGAAAAGGGCGAACGGGGAGCTGTTTTTT	CASSYSKRANGELFF	TRBV6-5	TRBJ2-2	many	.
TGTGCCAGCAGGTTGACAGGGGCCTATGAGCAGTTCTTC	CASRLTGAYEQFF	TRBV12-3/TRBV12-4	TRBJ2-1	many	TRBD1